Listed below are T cell receptor beta chains from one sample, sequenced in a study of cytomegalovirus exposure and HLA in healthy donors. This table comes from immunoSEQ multiplex PCR, and its TCRdb copy is limited to in-frame clones, with some not included. The data contain approximately 90,000 clones, around 8% of them singletons. The sample consisted of PBMCs. These receptors were obtained from a man in his fifties or sixties in good health and CMV-seronegative. The CDR3 runs from the conserved cysteine through the conserved F or W. D genes are given only for firm matches. Clone size is shown for a subset of rows, as once, few, many or a class of expanded clone.

TRBV5-1,TRBJ2-7,TRBD1,few,CASSFDRGTYEQYF,TGCGCCAGCAGCTTTGACAGGGGCACCTACGAGCAGTACTTC
TRBV15,TRBJ1-5,NA,NA,CATSRDRGQPQHF,TGTGCCACCAGCCGTGATCGGGGGCAGCCCCAGCATTTT
TRBV10-3,TRBJ2-7,TRBD2,few,CAISPAAGDEQYF,TGTGCCATCAGTCCCGCCGCGGGGGACGAGCAGTACTTC
TRBV29-1,TRBJ1-1,NA,NA,CSATPGYSTEAFF,TGCAGCGCCACTCCGGGATATAGCACTGAAGCTTTCTTT
TRBV5-4,TRBJ2-5,NA,few,CASSLGGARQETQYF,TGTGCCAGCAGCTTAGGGGGGGCCCGCCAAGAGACCCAGTACTTC
TRBV18,TRBJ2-7,NA,few,CASSPPRDSGIWQYF,TGTGCCAGCTCACCACCTCGGGATAGCGGCATTTGGCAGTACTTC
TRBV18,TRBJ1-5,NA,few,CASSLQNSNQPQHF,TGTGCCAGCTCACTACAGAATAGCAATCAGCCCCAGCATTTT
TRBV15,TRBJ2-3,TRBD1,few,CATSRARGQADTQYF,TGTGCCACCAGCAGAGCGCGGGGACAGGCAGATACGCAGTATTTT
TRBV15,TRBJ2-3,NA,few,CATSRVTDGTQYF,TGTGCCACCAGCAGAGTTACAGATGGGACGCAGTATTTT
TRBV5-4,TRBJ2-3,NA,NA,CASSPFQLSTDTQYF,TGTGCCAGCAGCCCTTTCCAGTTAAGCACAGATACGCAGTATTTT